This T cell receptor beta chain was found in a study of shared clonotypes between healthy human individuals. Study-wide results and limits: The genetic and exposure-history diversity represented was limited by few donors.

Regarding this clone: What it binds is unknown.

TCRdb's table, derived via immunoSEQ multiplex PCR, lists solely in-frame clones and lacks some. This sample has 1.5 million to 2.5 million clones, with just under 95% found just once. Naive CD8 cells, CD45RO-negative and positively selected for CCR7, excluded terminally differentiated effector memory CD45RA+ cells. The clonotype was recovered from a young man in good health. Source material: naive CD8+ T cells sorted from blood.

CDR3 DNA: TGTGCCAGCAGTTTATCCTCTCGCAGGGAGCTGTTTTTT. Protein: CASSLSSRRELFF. J is TRBJ2-2 and V is TRBV27; D gene unclear. From germline, CDR1 is MNHEY and CDR2 SMNVEV (reference sequence). This CDR3 has 13 amino acids. V was shortened by 0 bases and J by 9 bases, with 8 bases between the two germline ends.